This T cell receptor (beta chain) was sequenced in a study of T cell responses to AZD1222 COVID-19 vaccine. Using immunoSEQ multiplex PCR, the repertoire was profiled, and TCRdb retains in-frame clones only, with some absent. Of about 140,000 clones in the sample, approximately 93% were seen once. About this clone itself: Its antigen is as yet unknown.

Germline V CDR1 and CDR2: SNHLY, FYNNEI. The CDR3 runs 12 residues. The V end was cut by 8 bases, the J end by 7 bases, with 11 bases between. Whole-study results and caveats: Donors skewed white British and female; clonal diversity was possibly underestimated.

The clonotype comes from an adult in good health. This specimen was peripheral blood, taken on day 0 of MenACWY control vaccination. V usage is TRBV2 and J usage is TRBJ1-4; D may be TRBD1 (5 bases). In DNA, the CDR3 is TGTGCCAGCTCTCGGGGGTTTGAAAAACTGTTTTTT. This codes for CASSRGFEKLFF.